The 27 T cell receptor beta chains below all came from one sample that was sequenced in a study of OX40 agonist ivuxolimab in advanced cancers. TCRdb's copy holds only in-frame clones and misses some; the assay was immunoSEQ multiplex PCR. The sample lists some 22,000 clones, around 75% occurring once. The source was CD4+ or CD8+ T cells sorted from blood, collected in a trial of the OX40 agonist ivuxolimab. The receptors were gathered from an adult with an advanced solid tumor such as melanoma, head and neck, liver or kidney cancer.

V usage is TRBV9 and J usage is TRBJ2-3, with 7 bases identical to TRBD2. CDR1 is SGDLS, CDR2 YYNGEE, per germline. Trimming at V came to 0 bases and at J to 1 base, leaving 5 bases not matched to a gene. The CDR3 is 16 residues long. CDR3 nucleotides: TGTGCCAGCAGCGTAGCTCAGAGCGGGGGCACAGATACGCAGTATTTT. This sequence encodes CASSVAQSGGTDTQYF.

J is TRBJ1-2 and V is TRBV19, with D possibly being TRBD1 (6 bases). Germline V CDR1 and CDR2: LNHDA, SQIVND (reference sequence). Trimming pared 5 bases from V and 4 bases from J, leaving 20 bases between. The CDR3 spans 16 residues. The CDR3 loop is CASSPRVSGASYGYTF. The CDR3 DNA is TGTGCCAGTAGTCCGCGGGTGTCGGGGGCTAGCTATGGCTACACCTTC.

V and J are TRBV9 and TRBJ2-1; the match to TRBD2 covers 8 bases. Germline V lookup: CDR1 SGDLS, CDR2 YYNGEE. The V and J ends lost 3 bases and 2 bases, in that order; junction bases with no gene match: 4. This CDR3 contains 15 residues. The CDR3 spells CASSASGGTYNEQFF. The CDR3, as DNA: TGTGCCAGCAGCGCCAGCGGGGGTACCTACAATGAGCAGTTCTTC.

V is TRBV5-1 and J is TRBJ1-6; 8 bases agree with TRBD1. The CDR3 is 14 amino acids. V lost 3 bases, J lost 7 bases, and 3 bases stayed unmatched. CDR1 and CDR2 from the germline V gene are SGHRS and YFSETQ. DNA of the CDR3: TGCGCCAGCAGCTCCAGACAGGGGAATTCACCCCTCCACTTT. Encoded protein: CASSSRQGNSPLHF.

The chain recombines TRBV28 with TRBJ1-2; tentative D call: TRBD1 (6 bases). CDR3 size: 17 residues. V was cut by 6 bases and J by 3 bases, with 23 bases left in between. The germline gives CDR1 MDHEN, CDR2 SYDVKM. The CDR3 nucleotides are TGTGCCAGCAGCCCCCCGACAGGTTTGGGTTACGACTATGGCTACACCTTC. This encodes CASSPPTGLGYDYGYTF.

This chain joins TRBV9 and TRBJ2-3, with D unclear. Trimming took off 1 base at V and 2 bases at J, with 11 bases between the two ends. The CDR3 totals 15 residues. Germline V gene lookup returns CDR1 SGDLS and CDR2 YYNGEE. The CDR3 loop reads CASSVPRVTTDTQYF. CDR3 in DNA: TGTGCCAGCAGCGTACCCCGGGTGACCACAGATACGCAGTATTTT.

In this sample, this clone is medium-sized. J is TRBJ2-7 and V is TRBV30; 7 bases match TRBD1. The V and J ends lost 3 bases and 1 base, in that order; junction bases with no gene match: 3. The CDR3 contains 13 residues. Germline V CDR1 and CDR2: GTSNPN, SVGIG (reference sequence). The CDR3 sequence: CAWRGDSSYEQYF. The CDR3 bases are TGTGCCTGGAGGGGGGACAGTTCCTACGAGCAGTACTTC.

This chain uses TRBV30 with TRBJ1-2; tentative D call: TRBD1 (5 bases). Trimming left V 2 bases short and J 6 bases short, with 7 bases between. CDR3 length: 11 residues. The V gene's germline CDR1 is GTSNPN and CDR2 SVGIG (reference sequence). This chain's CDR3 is CAWSWGNGYTF. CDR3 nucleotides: TGTGCCTGGAGTTGGGGGAATGGCTACACCTTC.

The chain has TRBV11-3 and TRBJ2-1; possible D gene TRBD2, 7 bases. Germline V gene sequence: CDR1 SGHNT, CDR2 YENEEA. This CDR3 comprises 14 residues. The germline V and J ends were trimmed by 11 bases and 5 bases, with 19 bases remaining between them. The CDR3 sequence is CACQMGGPNNEQFF. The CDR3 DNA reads TGTGCCTGCCAAATGGGGGGGCCAAACAATGAGCAGTTCTTC.

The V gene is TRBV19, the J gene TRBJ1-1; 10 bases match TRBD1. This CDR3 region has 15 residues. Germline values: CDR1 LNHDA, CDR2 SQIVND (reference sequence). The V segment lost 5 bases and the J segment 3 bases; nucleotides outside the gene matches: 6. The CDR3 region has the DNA TGTGCCAGTAGTCCGGAGACAGGGGGCTACACTGAAGCTTTCTTT. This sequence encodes CASSPETGGYTEAFF.

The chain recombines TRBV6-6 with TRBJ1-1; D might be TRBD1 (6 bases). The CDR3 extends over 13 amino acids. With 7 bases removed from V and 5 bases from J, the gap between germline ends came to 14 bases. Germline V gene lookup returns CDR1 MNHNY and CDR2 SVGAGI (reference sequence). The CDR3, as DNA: TGTGCCAGCACCGACGGGACAAGGACTGAAGCTTTCTTT. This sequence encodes CASTDGTRTEAFF.

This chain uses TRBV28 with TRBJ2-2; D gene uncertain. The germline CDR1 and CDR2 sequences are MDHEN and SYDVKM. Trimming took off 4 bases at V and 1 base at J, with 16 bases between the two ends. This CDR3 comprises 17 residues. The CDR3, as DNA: TGTGCCAGCAGTTCAGTTCGGCAAGACAAGAACACCGGGGAGCTGTTTTTT. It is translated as CASSSVRQDKNTGELFF.

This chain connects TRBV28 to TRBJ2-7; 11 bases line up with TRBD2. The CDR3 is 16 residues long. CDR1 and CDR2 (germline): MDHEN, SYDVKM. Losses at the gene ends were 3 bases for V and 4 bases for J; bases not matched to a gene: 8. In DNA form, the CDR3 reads TGTGCCAGCAGTTTTACTAGCGGGGGTGCGGGGTACGAGCAGTACTTC. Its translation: CASSFTSGGAGYEQYF.

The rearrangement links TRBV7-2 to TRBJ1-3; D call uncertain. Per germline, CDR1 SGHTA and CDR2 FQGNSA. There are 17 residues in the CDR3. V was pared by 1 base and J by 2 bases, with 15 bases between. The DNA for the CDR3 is TGTGCCAGCAGCTTAGGGCCGGACCTGACGACTGGAAACACCATATATTTT. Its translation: CASSLGPDLTTGNTIYF.

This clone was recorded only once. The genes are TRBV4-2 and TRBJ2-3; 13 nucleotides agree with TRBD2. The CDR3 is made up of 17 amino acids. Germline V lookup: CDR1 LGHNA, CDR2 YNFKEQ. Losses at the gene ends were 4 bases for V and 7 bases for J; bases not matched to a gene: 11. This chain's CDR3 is CASSLGTSGTAWNTQYF. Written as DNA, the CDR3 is TGTGCCAGCAGCCTCGGGACTAGCGGGACGGCCTGGAATACGCAGTATTTT.

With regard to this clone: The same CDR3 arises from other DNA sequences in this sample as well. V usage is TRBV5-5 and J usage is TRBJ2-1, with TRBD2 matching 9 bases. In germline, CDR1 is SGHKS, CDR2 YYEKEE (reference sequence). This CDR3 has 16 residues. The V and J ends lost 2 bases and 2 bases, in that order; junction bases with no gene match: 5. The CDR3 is CASSLFSGGPYNEQFF. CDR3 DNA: TGTGCCAGCAGCTTATTTAGCGGGGGTCCCTACAATGAGCAGTTCTTC.

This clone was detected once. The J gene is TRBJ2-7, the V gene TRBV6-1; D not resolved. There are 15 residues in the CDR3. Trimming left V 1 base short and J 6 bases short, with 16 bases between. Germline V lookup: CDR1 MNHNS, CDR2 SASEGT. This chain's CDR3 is CASSEEASVLFEQYF. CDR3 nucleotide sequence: TGTGCCAGCAGTGAAGAGGCTTCCGTTCTCTTCGAGCAGTACTTC.

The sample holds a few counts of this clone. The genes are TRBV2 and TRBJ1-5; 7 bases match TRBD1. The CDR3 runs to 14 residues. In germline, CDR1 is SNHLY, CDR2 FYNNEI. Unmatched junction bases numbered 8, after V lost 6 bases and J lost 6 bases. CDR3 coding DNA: TGTGCCAGCAGAGTCAGGGGGGCGGGTCAGCCCCAGCATTTT. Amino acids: CASRVRGAGQPQHF.

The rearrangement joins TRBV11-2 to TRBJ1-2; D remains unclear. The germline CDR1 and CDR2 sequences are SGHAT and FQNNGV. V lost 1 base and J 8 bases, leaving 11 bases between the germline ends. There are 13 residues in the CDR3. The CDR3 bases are TGTGCCAGCAGCTTAGTCCTGGGTAGCGGCTACACCTTC. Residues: CASSLVLGSGYTF.

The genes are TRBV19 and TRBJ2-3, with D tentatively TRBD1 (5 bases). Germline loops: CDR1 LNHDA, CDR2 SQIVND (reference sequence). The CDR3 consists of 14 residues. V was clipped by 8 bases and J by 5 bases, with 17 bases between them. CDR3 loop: CASARELGRDTQYF. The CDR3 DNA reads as TGTGCCAGTGCAAGGGAATTGGGGCGAGATACGCAGTATTTT.

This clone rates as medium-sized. CDR3 loop: CASSDGPNTGELFF. In DNA, the CDR3 is TGTGCCAGCAGCGATGGACCTAACACCGGGGAGCTGTTTTTT. V is TRBV9 and J is TRBJ2-2, with D unresolved. Germline loops: CDR1 SGDLS, CDR2 YYNGEE. V shed 3 bases and J shed 2 bases, with 8 bases lying between them. The CDR3 has 14 residues.

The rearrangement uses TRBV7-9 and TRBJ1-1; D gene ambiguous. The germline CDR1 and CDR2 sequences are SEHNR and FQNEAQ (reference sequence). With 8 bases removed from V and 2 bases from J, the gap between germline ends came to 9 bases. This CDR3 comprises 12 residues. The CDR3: CASVGANTEAFF. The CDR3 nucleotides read TGTGCCAGCGTGGGAGCTAACACTGAAGCTTTCTTT.

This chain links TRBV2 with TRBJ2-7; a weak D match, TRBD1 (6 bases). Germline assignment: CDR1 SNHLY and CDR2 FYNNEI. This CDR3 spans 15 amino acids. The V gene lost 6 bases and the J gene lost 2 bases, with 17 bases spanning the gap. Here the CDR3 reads CASSLGMGATYEQYF. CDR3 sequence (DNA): TGTGCCAGCAGCTTAGGTATGGGGGCGACCTACGAGCAGTACTTC.

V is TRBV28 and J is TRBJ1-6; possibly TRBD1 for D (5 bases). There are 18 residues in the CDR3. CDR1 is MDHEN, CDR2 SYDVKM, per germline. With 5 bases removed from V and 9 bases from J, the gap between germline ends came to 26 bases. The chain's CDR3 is CASSPPPMDTGKISPLHF. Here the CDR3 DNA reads TGTGCCAGCAGTCCACCCCCCATGGATACAGGAAAAATTTCACCCCTCCACTTT.

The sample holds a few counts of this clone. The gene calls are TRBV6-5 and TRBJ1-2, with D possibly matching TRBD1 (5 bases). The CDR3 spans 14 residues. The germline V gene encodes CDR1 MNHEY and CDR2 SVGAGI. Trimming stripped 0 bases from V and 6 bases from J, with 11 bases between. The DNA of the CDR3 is TGTGCCAGCAGTTACTCGGGGCGGGGGGATGGCTACACCTTC. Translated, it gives CASSYSGRGDGYTF.

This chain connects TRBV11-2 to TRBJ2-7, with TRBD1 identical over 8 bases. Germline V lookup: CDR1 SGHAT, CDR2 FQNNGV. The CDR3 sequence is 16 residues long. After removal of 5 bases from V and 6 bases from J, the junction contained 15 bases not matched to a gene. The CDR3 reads CASSPRTGSQVVEQYF. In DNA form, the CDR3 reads TGTGCCAGCAGCCCGAGGACAGGGTCGCAAGTTGTCGAGCAGTACTTC. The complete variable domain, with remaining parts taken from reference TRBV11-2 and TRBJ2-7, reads EAGVAQSPRYKIIEKRQSVAFWCNPISGHATLYWYQQILGQGPKLLIQFQNNGVVDDSQLPKDRFSAERLKGVDSTLKIQPAKLEDSAVYLCASSPRTGSQVVEQYFGPGTRLTVT.

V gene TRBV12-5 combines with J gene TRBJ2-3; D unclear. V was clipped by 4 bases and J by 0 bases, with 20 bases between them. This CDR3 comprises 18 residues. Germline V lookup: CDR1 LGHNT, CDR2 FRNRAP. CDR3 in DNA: TGTGCTAGTGGTTCCCCCACGCCCGGCGTTGGGAGCACAGATACGCAGTATTTT. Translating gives CASGSPTPGVGSTDTQYF.